Listed below are T cell receptor beta chains from one sample, sequenced in a study of blood T cell repertoires in COVID-19. Method: immunoSEQ multiplex PCR; TCRdb's copy keeps in-frame clones and lacks some. The sample has around 30,000 clones; 65% to 90% are singletons. Sequencing was performed on peripheral blood. The receptors stem from a woman older than 75 with active or convalescent COVID-19. Both conserved end residues are part of each CDR3. The D gene is left open where the match is weak. Part of the rows lack a size; the others show once, few, many or a class for expanded clones.

CDR3 protein: CASSPVTGVNSPLHF
CDR3 DNA: TGCGCCAGCAGCCCGGTGACAGGGGTTAATTCACCCCTCCACTTT
clone size: .
D gene: TRBD1
J gene: TRBJ1-6
V gene: TRBV4-3

CDR3 protein: CASRTDSNQPQHF
CDR3 DNA: TGTGCCAGCCGGACAGATAGCAATCAGCCCCAGCATTTT
clone size: once
D gene: .
J gene: TRBJ1-5
V gene: TRBV2

CDR3 protein: CASSLAGNDGYTF
CDR3 DNA: TGCGCCAGCAGCTTGGCCGGGAATGACGGCTACACCTTC
clone size: .
D gene: .
J gene: TRBJ1-2
V gene: TRBV5-1

CDR3 protein: CASTITTGEQFF
CDR3 DNA: TGTGCCAGCACCATTACAACCGGGGAGCAGTTCTTC
clone size: .
D gene: .
J gene: TRBJ2-1
V gene: TRBV6-5

CDR3 protein: CASSQEGGLAGDTQYF
CDR3 DNA: TGTGCCAGCAGCCAGGAGGGGGGACTAGCGGGAGATACGCAGTATTTT
clone size: .
D gene: TRBD2
J gene: TRBJ2-3
V gene: TRBV4-2

CDR3 protein: CASSFGLTNEQFF
CDR3 DNA: TGTGCCAGCAGCTTCGGACTCACGAATGAGCAGTTCTTC
clone size: .
D gene: .
J gene: TRBJ2-1
V gene: TRBV7-2

CDR3 protein: CASSQDRGVAGDLGETQYF
CDR3 DNA: TGCGCCAGCAGCCAAGATCGTGGGGTAGCGGGGGACCTGGGGGAGACCCAGTACTTC
clone size: once
D gene: TRBD2
J gene: TRBJ2-5
V gene: TRBV4-1

CDR3 protein: CASSSRGYGTGELFF
CDR3 DNA: TGTGCCAGTAGTTCCCGGGGGTATGGCACCGGGGAGCTGTTTTTT
clone size: .
D gene: .
J gene: TRBJ2-2
V gene: TRBV19

CDR3 protein: CASSSQGVSNTEAFF
CDR3 DNA: TGCGCCAGCAGCTCCCAGGGGGTGTCGAACACTGAAGCTTTCTTT
clone size: .
D gene: TRBD1
J gene: TRBJ1-1
V gene: TRBV5-1

CDR3 protein: CASSNPSLAVPGELFF
CDR3 DNA: TGTGCCAGCAGCAACCCGAGCCTAGCGGTTCCCGGGGAGCTGTTTTTT
clone size: .
D gene: TRBD2
J gene: TRBJ2-2
V gene: TRBV25-1

CDR3 protein: CASSPRQGANTEAFF
CDR3 DNA: TGTGCCAGCAGCCCGAGACAGGGGGCGAACACTGAAGCTTTCTTT
clone size: once
D gene: TRBD1
J gene: TRBJ1-1
V gene: TRBV7-2

CDR3 protein: CASRIGRRTYQETQYF
CDR3 DNA: TGTGCCAGCAGGATCGGGAGGAGGACGTACCAAGAGACCCAGTACTTC
clone size: .
D gene: TRBD2
J gene: TRBJ2-5
V gene: TRBV2

CDR3 protein: CASSLGQASGGYTF
CDR3 DNA: TGTGCCAGCAGCTTGGGCCAGGCTTCAGGCGGCTACACCTTC
clone size: .
D gene: .
J gene: TRBJ1-2
V gene: TRBV5-6

CDR3 protein: CASSSGQGAFNEQFF
CDR3 DNA: TGTGCCAGCAGCTCCGGACAGGGGGCGTTTAATGAGCAGTTCTTC
clone size: .
D gene: TRBD1
J gene: TRBJ2-1
V gene: TRBV7-3

CDR3 protein: CASSFGGGPGTEAFF
CDR3 DNA: TGTGCCAGCAGCTTTGGGGGGGGGCCCGGCACTGAAGCTTTCTTT
clone size: .
D gene: .
J gene: TRBJ1-1
V gene: TRBV11-2

CDR3 protein: CAWNRDSPLHF
CDR3 DNA: TGTGCCTGGAATCGTGATTCACCCCTCCACTTT
clone size: .
D gene: .
J gene: TRBJ1-6
V gene: TRBV30

CDR3 protein: CASSFVQVVSSNQPQHF
CDR3 DNA: TGTGCCAGCAGTTTTGTTCAGGTGGTGAGTAGCAATCAGCCCCAGCATTTT
clone size: .
D gene: .
J gene: TRBJ1-5
V gene: TRBV28

CDR3 protein: CASSPPGRGSYNEQFF
CDR3 DNA: TGTGCCAGCAGTCCCCCTGGAAGAGGATCCTACAATGAGCAGTTCTTC
clone size: .
D gene: .
J gene: TRBJ2-1
V gene: TRBV27

CDR3 protein: CASRGLGQYNEQFF
CDR3 DNA: TGTGCCAGCCGCGGGCTAGGCCAATACAATGAGCAGTTCTTC
clone size: once
D gene: .
J gene: TRBJ2-1
V gene: TRBV27

CDR3 protein: CASSGRLGSGGRDEQFF
CDR3 DNA: TGTGCCAGCAGTGGCCGTTTAGGAAGCGGGGGAAGGGATGAGCAGTTCTTC
clone size: .
D gene: TRBD2
J gene: TRBJ2-1
V gene: TRBV27

CDR3 protein: CASKLQASTDIQYF
CDR3 DNA: TGCGCCAGCAAACTACAGGCATCTACGGACATTCAGTACTTC
clone size: .
D gene: .
J gene: TRBJ2-4
V gene: TRBV5-1

CDR3 protein: CASSLEGTSGRISYNEQFF
CDR3 DNA: TGTGCCAGCAGCTTAGAAGGGACTAGCGGGAGGATATCCTACAATGAGCAGTTCTTC
clone size: .
D gene: TRBD2
J gene: TRBJ2-1
V gene: TRBV7-2

CDR3 protein: CASSVDRANTEAFF
CDR3 DNA: TGTGCCAGCAGCGTAGACAGGGCGAACACTGAAGCTTTCTTT
clone size: .
D gene: .
J gene: TRBJ1-1
V gene: TRBV9

CDR3 protein: CASLGVPYGYTF
CDR3 DNA: TGTGCCAGTCTCGGGGTCCCCTATGGCTACACCTTC
clone size: few
D gene: .
J gene: TRBJ1-2
V gene: TRBV2

CDR3 protein: CASSPLDISYEQYF
CDR3 DNA: TGTGCCAGCTCACCCTTGGACATTTCCTACGAGCAGTACTTC
clone size: .
D gene: .
J gene: TRBJ2-7
V gene: TRBV18

CDR3 protein: CASSERGPFGYTF
CDR3 DNA: TGTGCCAGCAGTGAGCGGGGGCCTTTTGGCTACACCTTC
clone size: .
D gene: .
J gene: TRBJ1-2
V gene: TRBV2

CDR3 protein: CASSLSIETQYF
CDR3 DNA: TGTGCCAGCAGTTTATCCATAGAGACCCAGTACTTC
clone size: .
D gene: .
J gene: TRBJ2-5
V gene: TRBV28

CDR3 protein: CARDPDTVGRLNTEAFF
CDR3 DNA: TGTGCCAGAGACCCGGATACCGTGGGCCGACTGAACACTGAAGCTTTCTTT
clone size: few
D gene: .
J gene: TRBJ1-1
V gene: TRBV5-3

CDR3 protein: CASSIMASGGEETQYF
CDR3 DNA: TGTGCCAGTAGTATAATGGCTAGCGGGGGTGAAGAGACCCAGTACTTC
clone size: .
D gene: TRBD2
J gene: TRBJ2-5
V gene: TRBV19

CDR3 protein: CASSVTRQAKNIQYF
CDR3 DNA: TGTGCCAGCAGCGTTACACGTCAAGCCAAAAACATTCAGTACTTC
clone size: .
D gene: .
J gene: TRBJ2-4
V gene: TRBV11-2

CDR3 protein: CATSRRRDSLNQPQHF
CDR3 DNA: TGTGCCACCAGCAGACGCCGGGACAGTCTCAATCAGCCCCAGCATTTT
clone size: .
D gene: TRBD1
J gene: TRBJ1-5
V gene: TRBV15

CDR3 protein: CASRTANSPLHF
CDR3 DNA: TGTGCCAGTAGGACAGCCAATTCACCCCTCCACTTT
clone size: .
D gene: .
J gene: TRBJ1-6
V gene: TRBV2

CDR3 protein: CASGRGVAGGRDTQYF
CDR3 DNA: TGTGCCAGTGGTAGAGGGGTAGCGGGGGGGCGAGATACGCAGTATTTT
clone size: .
D gene: TRBD2
J gene: TRBJ2-3
V gene: TRBV19

CDR3 protein: CASSPPPPGYNSPLHF
CDR3 DNA: TGTGCCAGCAGCCCTCCCCCCCCAGGGTATAATTCACCCCTCCACTTT
clone size: .
D gene: .
J gene: TRBJ1-6
V gene: TRBV3-1/TRBV3-2

CDR3 protein: CASSQESFGGESTDTQYF
CDR3 DNA: TGCGCCAGCAGCCAAGAATCTTTCGGCGGGGAAAGCACAGATACGCAGTATTTT
clone size: once
D gene: .
J gene: TRBJ2-3
V gene: TRBV4-1

CDR3 protein: CASSYLVGTGELFF
CDR3 DNA: TGCGCCAGCAGCTACCTGGTCGGTACCGGGGAGCTGTTTTTT
clone size: .
D gene: .
J gene: TRBJ2-2
V gene: TRBV5-1

CDR3 protein: CASSLVAGDIDTQYF
CDR3 DNA: TGTGCCAGCAGCTTAGTGGCGGGAGACATAGATACGCAGTATTTT
clone size: .
D gene: TRBD2
J gene: TRBJ2-3
V gene: TRBV7-2

CDR3 protein: CASRPTGATGNTIYF
CDR3 DNA: TGCGCCAGCAGACCGACAGGGGCAACTGGAAACACCATATATTTT
clone size: .
D gene: TRBD1
J gene: TRBJ1-3
V gene: TRBV5-1

CDR3 protein: CASRPDRGSVSTEAFF
CDR3 DNA: TGTGCCAGCAGACCTGACAGGGGGTCTGTGTCCACTGAAGCTTTCTTT
clone size: .
D gene: TRBD1
J gene: TRBJ1-1
V gene: TRBV11-2

CDR3 protein: CASSLLLDSEQFF
CDR3 DNA: TGTGCCAGCAGTTTACTTCTAGACAGTGAGCAGTTCTTC
clone size: .
D gene: .
J gene: TRBJ2-1
V gene: TRBV12-3/TRBV12-4

CDR3 protein: CASGTGLAGWDTQYF
CDR3 DNA: TGTGCCAGCGGAACGGGACTAGCGGGGTGGGATACGCAGTATTTT
clone size: .
D gene: TRBD2
J gene: TRBJ2-3
V gene: TRBV3-1/TRBV3-2

CDR3 protein: CASRPIRGKSYEQYF
CDR3 DNA: TGTGCCAGTAGACCTATCAGGGGAAAATCCTACGAGCAGTACTTC
clone size: .
D gene: .
J gene: TRBJ2-7
V gene: TRBV6-5

CDR3 protein: CASSQDRRGFEKLFF
CDR3 DNA: TGCGCCAGCAGCCAAGATCGGCGGGGTTTTGAAAAACTGTTTTTT
clone size: .
D gene: .
J gene: TRBJ1-4
V gene: TRBV4-1

CDR3 protein: CASRLKEGELFF
CDR3 DNA: TGTGCCAGCAGACTCAAAGAAGGGGAGCTGTTTTTT
clone size: .
D gene: .
J gene: TRBJ2-2
V gene: TRBV12-3/TRBV12-4

CDR3 protein: CASSRQGAGQPQHF
CDR3 DNA: TGTGCCAGCAGCAGACAGGGGGCGGGTCAGCCCCAGCATTTT
clone size: .
D gene: TRBD1
J gene: TRBJ1-5
V gene: TRBV2

CDR3 protein: CASSLAGTGYGYTF
CDR3 DNA: TGTGCCAGCAGCTTGGCGGGGACAGGGTATGGCTACACCTTC
clone size: once
D gene: TRBD1
J gene: TRBJ1-2
V gene: TRBV5-4

CDR3 protein: CASSENRGFGYTF
CDR3 DNA: TGTGCCAGCAGTGAAAACAGGGGTTTTGGCTACACCTTC
clone size: .
D gene: TRBD1
J gene: TRBJ1-2
V gene: TRBV6-1